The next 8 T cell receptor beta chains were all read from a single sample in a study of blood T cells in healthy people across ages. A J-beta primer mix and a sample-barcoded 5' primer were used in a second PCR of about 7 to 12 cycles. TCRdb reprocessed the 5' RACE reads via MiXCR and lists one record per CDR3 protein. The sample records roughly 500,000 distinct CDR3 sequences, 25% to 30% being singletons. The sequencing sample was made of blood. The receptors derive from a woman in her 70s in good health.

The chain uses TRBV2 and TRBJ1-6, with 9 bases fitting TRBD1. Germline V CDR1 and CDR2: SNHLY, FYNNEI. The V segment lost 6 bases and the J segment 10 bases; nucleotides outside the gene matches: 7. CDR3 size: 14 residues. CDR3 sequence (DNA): TGTGCCAGCAGGGACAGGGGCTCTGGGTCACCCCTCCACTTT. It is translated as CASRDRGSGSPLHF.

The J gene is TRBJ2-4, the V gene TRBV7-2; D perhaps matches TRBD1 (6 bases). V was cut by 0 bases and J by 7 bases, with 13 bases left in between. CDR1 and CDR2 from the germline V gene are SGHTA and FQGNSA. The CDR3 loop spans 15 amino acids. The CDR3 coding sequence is TGTGCCAGCAGCTTAGCGGGTAGGGACACGAACATTCAGTACTTC. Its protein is CASSLAGRDTNIQYF.

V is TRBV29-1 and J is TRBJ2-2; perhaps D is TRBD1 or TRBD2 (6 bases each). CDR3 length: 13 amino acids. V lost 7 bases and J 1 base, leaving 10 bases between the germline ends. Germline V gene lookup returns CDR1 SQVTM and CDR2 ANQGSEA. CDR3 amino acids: CSGGRGNTGELFF. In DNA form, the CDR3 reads TGCAGCGGGGGGCGGGGGAACACCGGGGAGCTGTTTTTT.

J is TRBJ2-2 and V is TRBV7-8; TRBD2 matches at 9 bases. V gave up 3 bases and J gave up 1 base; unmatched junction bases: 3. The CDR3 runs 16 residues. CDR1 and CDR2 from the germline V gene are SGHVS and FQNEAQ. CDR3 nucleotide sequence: TGTGCCAGCAGCTTGATGACTAGCGGGAACACCGGGGAGCTGTTTTTT. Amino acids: CASSLMTSGNTGELFF.

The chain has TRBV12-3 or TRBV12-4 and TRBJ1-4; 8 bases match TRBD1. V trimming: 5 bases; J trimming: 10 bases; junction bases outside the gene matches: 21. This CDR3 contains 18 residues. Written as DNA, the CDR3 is TGTGCCAGCAGTCTTAATCGGGCCCAATGGACAGGGCCAGGAAAACTGTTTTTT. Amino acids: CASSLNRAQWTGPGKLFF.

The CDR3 here is CASTRIYSSYEQYF. The DNA of the CDR3 is TGTGCCAGCACCCGAATTTACAGCTCCTACGAGCAGTACTTC. The V and J genes are TRBV2 and TRBJ2-7; D remains ambiguous. There are 14 residues in the CDR3. CDR1 and CDR2 from the germline V gene are SNHLY and FYNNEI. Trimming took 7 bases from V and 0 from J, leaving 13 bases between them.

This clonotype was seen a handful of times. In DNA form, the CDR3 reads TGTGCCATCCGTGCGATTCGGCAGGGGAAGGAATACAATGAGCAGTTCTTC. Its translation is CAIRAIRQGKEYNEQFF. V is TRBV10-3 and J is TRBJ2-1, with D possibly matching TRBD1 (6 bases). The germline gives CDR1 ENHRY, CDR2 SYGVKD. The CDR3 length is 17 residues. V lost 8 bases, J lost 4 bases, and 24 bases lay in between.

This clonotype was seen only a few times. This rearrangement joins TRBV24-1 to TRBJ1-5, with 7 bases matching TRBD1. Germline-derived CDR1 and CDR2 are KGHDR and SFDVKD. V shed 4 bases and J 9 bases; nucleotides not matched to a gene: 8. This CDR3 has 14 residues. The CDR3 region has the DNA TGTGCCACCAGTGACAACAGGGGTTTGGGGCCCCAGCATTTT. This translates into CATSDNRGLGPQHF.